This entry lists 11 T cell receptor beta chains sequenced from one sample in a study of CD8 T cells in ankylosing spondylitis. Each CDR3 protein gets one entry after TCRdb re-called the 5' RACE reads with MiXCR. Among some 200,000 distinct CDR3 sequences listed, about a quarter were seen once. Sequencing used blood, either unsorted or a sorted T cell fraction (not recorded which). These receptors were obtained from a male donor with ankylosing spondylitis or in good health (not recorded which).

V and J are TRBV6-5 and TRBJ2-7; D is unclear. V was clipped by 1 base and J by 3 bases, with 10 bases between them. This CDR3 region has 14 residues. Germline V gives CDR1 MNHEY, CDR2 SVGAGI. CDR3 coding DNA: TGTGCCAGCAGTTACTATCGCCAGAACTACGAGCAGTACTTC. It is translated as CASSYYRQNYEQYF.

V and J are TRBV20-1 and TRBJ1-1, with D possibly being TRBD1 (5 bases). The CDR3 extends over 16 amino acids. With 6 bases removed from V and 0 bases from J, the gap between germline ends came to 20 bases. From germline, CDR1 is DFQATT and CDR2 SNEGSKA (reference sequence). CDR3 in amino acids: CSAENPRQRLNTEAFF. CDR3 bases: TGCAGTGCCGAAAACCCCAGACAGAGACTGAACACTGAAGCTTTCTTT.

This clonotype is a singleton in its sample. V is TRBV27 and J is TRBJ2-5; D unresolved. CDR3 size: 15 residues. Germline V gives CDR1 MNHEY, CDR2 SMNVEV (reference sequence). The V gene lost 0 bases and the J gene lost 5 bases, with 13 bases spanning the gap. CDR3 in DNA: TGTGCCAGCAGTTTATCGATATTAGCCCGGGAGACCCAGTACTTC. As protein: CASSLSILARETQYF.

There are a few counts of this clonotype. The V and J genes are TRBV7-8 and TRBJ1-3; 7 nucleotides agree with TRBD1. The CDR3 length is 15 residues. Germline V lookup: CDR1 SGHVS, CDR2 FQNEAQ. The junction had 2 bases not matched to a gene; V was cut back by 1 base and J by 2 bases. CDR3 region: CASSLDDRAGNTIYF. CDR3 DNA sequence: TGTGCCAGCAGCTTAGACGACAGGGCTGGAAACACCATATATTTT.

This clonotype was seen at least ten times. V usage is TRBV20-1 and J usage is TRBJ2-7; 7 bases are shared with TRBD2. Germline V gene sequence: CDR1 DFQATT, CDR2 SNEGSKA (reference sequence). The CDR3 runs to 13 residues. CDR3 sequence (DNA): TGCAGCCCGGTGGGGGGTGCAGCGGGGGAGCAGTACTTC. Translating it yields CSPVGGAAGEQYF.

This clonotype was observed many times. V usage is TRBV7-8 and J usage is TRBJ1-1; 7 bases line up with TRBD1. The CDR3 loop spans 17 amino acids. Trimming cost V 5 bases and J 8 bases; bases outside gene matches: 20. Germline V gene data show CDR1 as SGHVS and CDR2 as FQNEAQ. The CDR3 is CASSHGGYGTEGSEAFF. CDR3 coding DNA: TGTGCCAGCAGCCACGGGGGATACGGGACAGAGGGCTCCGAAGCTTTCTTT.

This clonotype was seen many times. J is TRBJ2-3 and V is TRBV5-8; TRBD1 matches at 7 bases. Germline V CDR1 and CDR2: SGHTS, YDEGEE. Germline trimming cut 3 bases from V and 5 bases from J; bases unmatched to any gene: 0. The CDR3 length is 12 residues. CDR3 amino acids: CASSYRGDTQYF. Written as DNA, the CDR3 is TGTGCCAGCAGCTACAGGGGAGATACGCAGTATTTT.

Many counts were recorded for this clonotype. The V and J genes are TRBV5-1 and TRBJ2-7; 9 bases match TRBD2. After removal of 2 bases from V and 1 base from J, the junction contained 4 bases not matched to a gene. The CDR3 is 15 amino acids. Germline assignment: CDR1 SGHRS and CDR2 YFSETQ. The CDR3 loop is CASSLAGGNSYEQYF. In DNA form, the CDR3 reads TGCGCCAGCAGCTTAGCGGGAGGCAATTCCTACGAGCAGTACTTC.

The CDR3 sequence: CASSHASGAYNEQFF. CDR3 DNA sequence: TGTGCCAGCAGCCACGCTAGCGGTGCGTACAATGAGCAGTTCTTC. The chain uses TRBV3-1 and TRBJ2-1; 7 bases are shared with TRBD2. This CDR3 is built from 15 residues. Trimming removed 3 bases from V and 4 bases from J; junction bases left unmatched: 6. Looked up from germline, CDR1 is LGHDT and CDR2 is YNNKEL (reference sequence).

The chain uses TRBV29-1 and TRBJ2-3, with D perhaps TRBD1 or TRBD2 (5 bases each). V was trimmed by 8 bases and J by 9 bases, leaving 18 bases between them. CDR3 length: 12 amino acids. Germline V gene lookup returns CDR1 SQVTM and CDR2 ANQGSEA. CDR3 nucleotide sequence: TGCAGCATACACCGGGACCTCACAACGCAGTATTTT. Amino acid sequence: CSIHRDLTTQYF.

This clonotype was picked up many times. This chain connects TRBV15 to TRBJ1-5, with a possible D match to TRBD1 (5 bases). Deletions cut 1 base from V and 11 bases from J, with 12 bases between. Germline-derived CDR1 and CDR2 are LNHNV and YYDKDF (reference sequence). CDR3 length: 13 amino acids. The CDR3 loop reads CATSRVRGDTQHF. The CDR3 DNA is TGTGCCACCAGCAGAGTTCGGGGGGATACCCAGCATTTT. The whole variable domain, filled in from reference TRBV15 and TRBJ1-5, reads DAMVIQNPRYQVTQFGKPVTLSCSQTLNHNVMYWYQQKSSQAPKLLFHYYDKDFNNEADTPDNFQSRRPNTSFCFLDIRSPGLGDTAMYLCATSRVRGDTQHFGDGTRLSIL.